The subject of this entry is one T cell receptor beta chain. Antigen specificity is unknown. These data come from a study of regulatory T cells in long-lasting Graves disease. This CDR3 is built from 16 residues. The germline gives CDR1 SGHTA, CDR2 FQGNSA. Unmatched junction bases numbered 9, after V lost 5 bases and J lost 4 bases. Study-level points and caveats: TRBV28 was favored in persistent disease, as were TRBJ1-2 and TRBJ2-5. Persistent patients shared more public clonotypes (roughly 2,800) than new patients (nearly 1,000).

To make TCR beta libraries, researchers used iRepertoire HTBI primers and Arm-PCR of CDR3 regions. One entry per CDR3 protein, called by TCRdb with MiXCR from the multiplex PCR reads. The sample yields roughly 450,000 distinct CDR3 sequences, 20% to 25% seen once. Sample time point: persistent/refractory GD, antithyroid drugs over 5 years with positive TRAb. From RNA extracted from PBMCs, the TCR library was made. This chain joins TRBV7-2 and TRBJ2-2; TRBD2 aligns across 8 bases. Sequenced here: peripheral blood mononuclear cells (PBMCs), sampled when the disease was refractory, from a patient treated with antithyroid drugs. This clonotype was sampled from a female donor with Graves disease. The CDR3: CASSRRGGQGTGELFF. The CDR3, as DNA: TGTGCCAGCAGCCGCCGCGGGGGGCAGGGCACCGGGGAGCTGTTTTTT.